The 2 T cell receptor beta chains presented below share a single source sample, sequenced in a study of T cells in Graves' hyperthyroidism and ophthalmopathy. Amplified TCR beta CDR3 regions came from RNA transcripts. An initial round of RT-PCR targeting the TCR CDR3 relied on the HTBI primer set. MiXCR, applied by TCRdb to the multiplex PCR reads, yields one record per CDR3 protein. The sample consists of around 600,000 distinct CDR3 sequences, 45% of them appearing once. The sequenced sample consisted of peripheral blood or thyroid tissue (not recorded which). These receptors were obtained from an adult man with Graves' disease, either hyperthyroidism or ophthalmopathy (not recorded which).

The DNA for the CDR3 is TGTGCCAGCAGTTTAGGGGGTATAGATGAAAAACTGTTTTTT. This gives the protein CASSLGGIDEKLFF. The chain couples TRBV6-5 to TRBJ1-4; tentative D call: TRBD1 (6 bases). Germline CDR1 is MNHEY and CDR2 is SVGAGI. The CDR3 consists of 14 residues. The ends were cut back, 4 bases at V and 6 bases at J, with 12 bases in the middle.

This clonotype was seen a few times. The chain has TRBV7-9 and TRBJ2-7; 10 bases map to TRBD2. The trim removed 5 bases at V and 3 bases at J, leaving 7 bases unmatched. The CDR3 has 15 amino acids. CDR1 SEHNR and CDR2 FQNEAQ come from the germline V gene (reference sequence). Here the CDR3 reads CASSRGTSGIYEQYF. In DNA form, the CDR3 reads TGTGCCAGCAGCCGGGGCACTAGCGGGATCTACGAGCAGTACTTC.